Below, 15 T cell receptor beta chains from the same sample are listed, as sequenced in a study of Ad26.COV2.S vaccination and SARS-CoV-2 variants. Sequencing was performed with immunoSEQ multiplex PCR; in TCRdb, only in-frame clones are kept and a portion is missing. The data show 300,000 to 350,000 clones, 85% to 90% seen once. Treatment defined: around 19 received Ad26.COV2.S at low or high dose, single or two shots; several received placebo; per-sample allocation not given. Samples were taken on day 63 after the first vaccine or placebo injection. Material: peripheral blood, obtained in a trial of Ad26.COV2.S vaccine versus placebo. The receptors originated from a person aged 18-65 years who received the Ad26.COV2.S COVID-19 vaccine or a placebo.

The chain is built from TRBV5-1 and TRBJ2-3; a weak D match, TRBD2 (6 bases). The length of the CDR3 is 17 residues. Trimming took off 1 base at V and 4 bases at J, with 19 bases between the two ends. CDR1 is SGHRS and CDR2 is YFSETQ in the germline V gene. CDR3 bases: TGCGCCAGCAGCTTGCCTAGCGCGGTGGTTCATTCAGATACGCAGTATTTT. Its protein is CASSLPSAVVHSDTQYF.

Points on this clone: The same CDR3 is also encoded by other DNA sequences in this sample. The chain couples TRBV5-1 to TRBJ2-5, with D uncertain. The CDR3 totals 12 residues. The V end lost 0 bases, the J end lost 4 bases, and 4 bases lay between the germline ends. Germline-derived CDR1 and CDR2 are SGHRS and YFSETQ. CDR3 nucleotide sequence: TGCGCCAGCAGCTTGGAAGGAGAGACCCAGTACTTC. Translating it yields CASSLEGETQYF. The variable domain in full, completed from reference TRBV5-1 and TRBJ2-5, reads KAGVTQTPRYLIKTRGQQVTLSCSPISGHRSVSWYQQTPGQGLQFLFEYFSETQRNKGNFPGRFSGRQFSNSRSEMNVSTLELGDSALYLCASSLEGETQYFGPGTRLLVL.

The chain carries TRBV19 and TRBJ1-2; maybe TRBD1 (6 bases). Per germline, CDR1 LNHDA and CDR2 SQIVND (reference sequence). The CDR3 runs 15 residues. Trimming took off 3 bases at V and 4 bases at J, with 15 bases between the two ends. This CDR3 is CASSISGQFPYGYTF. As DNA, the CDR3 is TGTGCCAGTAGTATTTCCGGACAGTTTCCCTATGGCTACACCTTC.

The CDR3 protein is CASSLGPQTVDTQYF. CDR3 in DNA: TGCGCCAGCAGCTTGGGCCCCCAGACAGTGGATACGCAGTATTTT. This chain uses TRBV5-1 with TRBJ2-3, with D possibly TRBD1 on 5 matching bases. V lost 0 bases and J 6 bases, leaving 14 bases between the germline ends. CDR1 SGHRS and CDR2 YFSETQ come from the germline V gene. This CDR3 spans 15 amino acids.

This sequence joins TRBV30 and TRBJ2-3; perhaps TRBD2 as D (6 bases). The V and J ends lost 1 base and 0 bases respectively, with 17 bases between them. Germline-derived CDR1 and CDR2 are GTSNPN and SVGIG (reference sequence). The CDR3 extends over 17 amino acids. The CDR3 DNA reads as TGTGCCTGGAGTGACTACCCCCCGGGGGTTAGCACAGATACGCAGTATTTT. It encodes CAWSDYPPGVSTDTQYF.

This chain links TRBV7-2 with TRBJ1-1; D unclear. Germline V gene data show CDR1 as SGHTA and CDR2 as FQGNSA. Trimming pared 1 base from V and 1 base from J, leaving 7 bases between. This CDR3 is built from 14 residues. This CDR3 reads CASSLGQWNTEAFF. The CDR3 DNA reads TGTGCCAGCAGCTTAGGGCAATGGAACACTGAAGCTTTCTTT.

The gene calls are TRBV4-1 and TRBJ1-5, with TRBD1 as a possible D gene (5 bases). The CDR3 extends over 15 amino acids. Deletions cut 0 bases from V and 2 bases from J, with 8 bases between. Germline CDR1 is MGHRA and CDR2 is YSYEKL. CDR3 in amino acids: CASSQEGTRNQPQHF. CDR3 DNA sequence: TGCGCCAGCAGCCAAGAAGGGACCCGCAATCAGCCCCAGCATTTT.

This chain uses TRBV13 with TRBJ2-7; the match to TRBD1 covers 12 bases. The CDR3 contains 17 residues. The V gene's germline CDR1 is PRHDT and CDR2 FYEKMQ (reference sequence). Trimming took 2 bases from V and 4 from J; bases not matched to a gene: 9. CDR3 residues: CASSLFQGDRGLYEQYF. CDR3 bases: TGTGCCAGCAGCTTATTTCAAGGGGACAGGGGGCTTTACGAGCAGTACTTC. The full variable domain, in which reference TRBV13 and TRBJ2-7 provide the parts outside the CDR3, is AAGVIQSPRHLIKEKRETATLKCYPIPRHDTVYWYQQGPGQDPQFLISFYEKMQSDKGSIPDRFSAQQFSDYHSELNMSSLELGDSALYFCASSLFQGDRGLYEQYFGPGTRLTVT.

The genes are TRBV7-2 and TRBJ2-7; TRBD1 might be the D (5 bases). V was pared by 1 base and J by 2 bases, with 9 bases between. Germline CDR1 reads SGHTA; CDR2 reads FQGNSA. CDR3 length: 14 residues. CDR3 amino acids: CASSLGGQTYEQYF. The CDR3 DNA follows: TGTGCCAGCAGCTTAGGCGGACAAACCTACGAGCAGTACTTC.

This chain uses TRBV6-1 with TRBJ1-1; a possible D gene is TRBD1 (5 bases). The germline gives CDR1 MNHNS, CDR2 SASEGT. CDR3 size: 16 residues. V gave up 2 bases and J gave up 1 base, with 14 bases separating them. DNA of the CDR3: TGTGCCAGCAGTGAATGGGTCCGGGACCCGAACACTGAAGCTTTCTTT. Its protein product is CASSEWVRDPNTEAFF.

Here the CDR3 DNA reads TGCGCCAGCAGCCAACGGACAACGAACACTGAAGCTTTCTTT. Protein: CASSQRTTNTEAFF. The V gene is TRBV4-1, the J gene TRBJ1-1, with a tentative D call TRBD1 (5 bases). CDR1 MGHRA and CDR2 YSYEKL come from the germline V gene. V was cut by 2 bases and J by 1 base, with 8 bases left in between. This CDR3 region has 14 residues.

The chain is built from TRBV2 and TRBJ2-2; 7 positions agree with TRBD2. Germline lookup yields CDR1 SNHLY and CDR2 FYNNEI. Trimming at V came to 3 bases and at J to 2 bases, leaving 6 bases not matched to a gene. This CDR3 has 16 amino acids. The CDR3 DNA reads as TGTGCCAGCAGTGAGTTGGTAGCGGGCAACACCGGGGAGCTGTTTTTT. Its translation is CASSELVAGNTGELFF.

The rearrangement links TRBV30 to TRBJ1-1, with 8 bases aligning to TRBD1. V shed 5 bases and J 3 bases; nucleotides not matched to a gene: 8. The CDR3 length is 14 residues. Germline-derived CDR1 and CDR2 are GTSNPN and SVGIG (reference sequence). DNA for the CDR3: TGTGCCTGGGAACGCGGACAGGGATACACTGAAGCTTTCTTT. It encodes CAWERGQGYTEAFF.

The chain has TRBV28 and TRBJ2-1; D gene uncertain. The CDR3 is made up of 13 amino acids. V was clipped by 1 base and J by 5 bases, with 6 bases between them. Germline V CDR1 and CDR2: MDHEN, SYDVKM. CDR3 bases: TGTGCCAGCAGTTTATTTTTGAACAATGAGCAGTTCTTC. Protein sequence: CASSLFLNNEQFF.

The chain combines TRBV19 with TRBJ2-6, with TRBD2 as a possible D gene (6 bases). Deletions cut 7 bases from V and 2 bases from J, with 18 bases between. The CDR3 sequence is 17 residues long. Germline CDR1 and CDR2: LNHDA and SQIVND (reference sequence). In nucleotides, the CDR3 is TGTGCCAGTACTCACCCGGACTACAAAACTGGGGCCAACGTCCTGACTTTC. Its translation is CASTHPDYKTGANVLTF.